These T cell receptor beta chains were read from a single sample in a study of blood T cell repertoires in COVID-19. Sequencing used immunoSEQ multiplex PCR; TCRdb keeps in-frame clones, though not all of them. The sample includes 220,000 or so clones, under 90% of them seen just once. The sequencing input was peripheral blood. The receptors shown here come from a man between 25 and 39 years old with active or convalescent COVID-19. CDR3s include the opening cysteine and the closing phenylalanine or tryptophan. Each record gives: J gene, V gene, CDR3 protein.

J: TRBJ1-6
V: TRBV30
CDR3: CAWNDRADSPLHF

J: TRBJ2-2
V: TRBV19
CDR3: CATKNPPTSGRYTGELFF

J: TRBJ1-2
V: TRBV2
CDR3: CASMRVGYGYTF

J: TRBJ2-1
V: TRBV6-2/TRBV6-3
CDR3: CASSYVYEQFF

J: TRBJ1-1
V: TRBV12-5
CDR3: CASGPGRGNTEAFF

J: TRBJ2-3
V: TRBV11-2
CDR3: CASSLVVKRTDTQYF

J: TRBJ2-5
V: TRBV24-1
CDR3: CATSDPDPGQTSPETQYF

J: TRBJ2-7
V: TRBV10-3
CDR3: CAISAGSYEQYF

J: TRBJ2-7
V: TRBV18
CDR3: CASSPGGGPYEQYF

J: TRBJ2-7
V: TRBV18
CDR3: CASSLLGGLGTLEQYF

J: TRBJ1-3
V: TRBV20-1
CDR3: CSARVGSTIYF

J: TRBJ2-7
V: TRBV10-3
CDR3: CAISESGLLYEQYF

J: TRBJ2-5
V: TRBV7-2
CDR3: CASSLRSTGPLQETQYF

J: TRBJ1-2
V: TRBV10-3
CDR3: CAITRDTAASGYTF

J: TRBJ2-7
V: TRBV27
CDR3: CASSFNPSYEQYF

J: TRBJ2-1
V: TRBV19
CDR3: CASSVDRVNGEQFF

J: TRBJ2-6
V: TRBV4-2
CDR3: CASSQEWGQKSGANVLTF

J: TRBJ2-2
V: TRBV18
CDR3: CASSRVAGATNTGELFF

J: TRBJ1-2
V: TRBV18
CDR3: CASSPDTGDGYTF

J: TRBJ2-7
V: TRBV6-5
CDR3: CASVNPYSYEQYF

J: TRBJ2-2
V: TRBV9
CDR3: CASSVAGGAFRAGELFF

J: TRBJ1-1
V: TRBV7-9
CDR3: CASSLARGQNTEAFF

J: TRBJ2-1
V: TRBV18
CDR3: CASSPEGESDEQFF

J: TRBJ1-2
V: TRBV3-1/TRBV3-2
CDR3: CASSQDGQGWYGYTF

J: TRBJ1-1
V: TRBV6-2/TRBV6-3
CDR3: CASSLQRWGAEAFF

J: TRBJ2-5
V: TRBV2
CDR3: CASSDGRVTETQYF

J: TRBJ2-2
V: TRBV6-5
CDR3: CASTSLGGTGELFF

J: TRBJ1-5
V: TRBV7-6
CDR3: CASSPSTGVHQPQHF

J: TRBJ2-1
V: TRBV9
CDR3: CASSVVPGQDPYNEQFF

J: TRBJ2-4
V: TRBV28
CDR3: CASSGLGGQGTGNF

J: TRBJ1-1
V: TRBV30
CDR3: CAWTITGVYTEAFF

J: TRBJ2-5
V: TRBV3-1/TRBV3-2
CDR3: CASSQALAGGQETQYF

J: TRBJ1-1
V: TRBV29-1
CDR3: CSVGGGGPRAAFF

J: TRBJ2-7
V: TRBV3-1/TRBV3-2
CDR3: CASSQSREQYF

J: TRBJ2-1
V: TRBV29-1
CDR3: CSVALAGGTYNEQFF

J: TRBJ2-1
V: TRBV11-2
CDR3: CASSRSGGVNEQFF

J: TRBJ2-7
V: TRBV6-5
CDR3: CASRPIQGPEQYF

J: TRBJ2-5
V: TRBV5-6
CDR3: CASSTSGVLQETQYF

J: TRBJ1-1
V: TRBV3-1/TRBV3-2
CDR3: CASSQRGQITNTEAFF

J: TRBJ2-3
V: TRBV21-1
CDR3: CASSKRRLADTDTQYF

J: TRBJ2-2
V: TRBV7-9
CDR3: CASLPVAGAANTGELFF

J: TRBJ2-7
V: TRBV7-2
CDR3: CASSPGGGPSYEQYF

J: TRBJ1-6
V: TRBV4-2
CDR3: CASSQDSPHPGQGLGSPLHF

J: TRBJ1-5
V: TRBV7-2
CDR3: CASSLGQGRNQPQHF

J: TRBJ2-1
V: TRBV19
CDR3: CASRLASLYNEQFF

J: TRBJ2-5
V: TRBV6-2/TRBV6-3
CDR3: CASSRILAGGETQYF

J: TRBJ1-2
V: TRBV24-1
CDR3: CATSGTETFYGYTF

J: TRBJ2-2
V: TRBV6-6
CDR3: CASRHTGGPNTGELFF

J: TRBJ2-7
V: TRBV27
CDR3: CASSLSRLYRTQRDYEQYF

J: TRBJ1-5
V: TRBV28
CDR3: CASSLPDRFARYIAINRPQHF

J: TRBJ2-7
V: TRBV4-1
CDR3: CASSQVLAGAYEQYF

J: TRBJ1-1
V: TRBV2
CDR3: CASSRTVIMNTEAFF

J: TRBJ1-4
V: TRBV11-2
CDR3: CASSLDRGRVEKLFF

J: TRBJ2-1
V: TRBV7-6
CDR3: CASSSPGVSGYNEQFF

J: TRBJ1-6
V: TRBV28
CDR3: CASTLEGVSPLHF